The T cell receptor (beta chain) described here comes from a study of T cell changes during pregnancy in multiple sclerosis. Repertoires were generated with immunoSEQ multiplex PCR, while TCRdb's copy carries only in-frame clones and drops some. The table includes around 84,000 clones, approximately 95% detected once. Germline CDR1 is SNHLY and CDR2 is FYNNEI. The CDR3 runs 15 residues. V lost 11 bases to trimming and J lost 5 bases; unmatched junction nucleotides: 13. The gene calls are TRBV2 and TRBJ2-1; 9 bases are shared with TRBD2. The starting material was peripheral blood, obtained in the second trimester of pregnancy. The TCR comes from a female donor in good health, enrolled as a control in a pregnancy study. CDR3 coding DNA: TGTGCCTGCCTGGAGGAGCGGGAGGCCAACAATGAGCAGTTCTTC. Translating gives CACLEEREANNEQFF.